These T cell receptor beta chains were read from a single sample in a study of blood T cells in healthy people across ages. MiXCR, applied by TCRdb to the 5' RACE reads, yields one record per CDR3 protein. The repertoire has hundreds of thousands of distinct CDR3 sequences, 20% to 25% of them found once; the top ten carry under 4%. The sample consisted of blood. The receptors come from a man between 65 and 85 years old in good health. The CDR3 runs from the conserved cysteine through the conserved F or W. The D gene is left open where the match is weak. Rows give clone size only sometimes, using once, few, many, or a class for an expanded clone.

V: TRBV6-6
size: .
J: TRBJ2-1
D: TRBD1
CDR3: CASSSTGAYNEQFF
DNA: TGTGCCAGCAGTTCGACAGGGGCCTACAATGAGCAGTTCTTC

V: TRBV29-1
size: few
J: TRBJ2-5
D: .
CDR3: CSGGHLQKTQYF
DNA: TGCAGCGGAGGACACCTCCAAAAGACCCAGTACTTC

V: TRBV20-1
size: .
J: TRBJ2-5
D: TRBD1
CDR3: CSSAPQDRAQETQYF
DNA: TGCAGTTCAGCACCCCAGGACAGGGCCCAAGAGACCCAGTACTTC

V: TRBV24-1
size: few
J: TRBJ2-1
D: .
CDR3: CATSESGAQARTYNEQFF
DNA: TGTGCCACCAGTGAGTCCGGGGCCCAGGCGCGCACCTACAATGAGCAGTTCTTC

V: TRBV12-3/TRBV12-4
size: few
J: TRBJ2-3
D: .
CDR3: CASSFTTTDTQYF
DNA: TGTGCCAGCAGTTTCACGACGACAGATACGCAGTATTTT

V: TRBV29-1
size: .
J: TRBJ1-1
D: .
CDR3: CSGRQGNTEDFF
DNA: TGCAGCGGGAGGCAGGGGAACACTGAAGATTTCTTT

V: TRBV20-1
size: .
J: TRBJ2-7
D: TRBD2
CDR3: CSAREDREGYEQYF
DNA: TGCAGTGCTAGAGAAGATCGGGAGGGCTACGAGCAGTACTTC

V: TRBV15
size: .
J: TRBJ2-7
D: .
CDR3: CATSREGPPNEQYF
DNA: TGTGCCACCAGCAGAGAAGGACCCCCGAACGAGCAGTACTTC

V: TRBV9
size: .
J: TRBJ2-5
D: .
CDR3: CASSVAGGEQETQYF
DNA: TGTGCCAGCAGCGTAGCTGGGGGAGAACAAGAGACCCAGTACTTC

V: TRBV2
size: .
J: TRBJ2-7
D: TRBD2
CDR3: CASITAGGSEQYF
DNA: TGTGCCAGCATTACAGCGGGAGGTAGCGAGCAGTACTTC

V: TRBV5-1
size: .
J: TRBJ2-2
D: .
CDR3: CASSLDGKAGELFF
DNA: TGCGCCAGCAGCTTGGACGGGAAGGCCGGGGAGCTGTTTTTT

V: TRBV7-6
size: .
J: TRBJ1-3
D: TRBD1
CDR3: CANSSRTGYGSGNTIYF
DNA: TGTGCCAACAGCTCAAGGACAGGGTACGGGTCTGGAAACACCATATATTTT

V: TRBV21-1
size: .
J: TRBJ2-6
D: .
CDR3: CASSGTDFSGANVLTF
DNA: TGTGCCAGCAGTGGGACAGACTTCTCTGGGGCCAACGTCCTGACTTTC